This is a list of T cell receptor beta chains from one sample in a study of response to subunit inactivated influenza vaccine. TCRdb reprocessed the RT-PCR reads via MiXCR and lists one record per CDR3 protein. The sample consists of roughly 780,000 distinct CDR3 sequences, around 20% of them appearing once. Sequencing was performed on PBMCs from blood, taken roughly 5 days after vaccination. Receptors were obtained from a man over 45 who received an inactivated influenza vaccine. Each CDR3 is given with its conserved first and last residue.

CASSRTSGTNTGELFF,TRBV6-1
CASSLGGRDADTIYF,TRBV7-9
CASSQKNTEAFF,TRBV6-5
CASSYTGDPLNSPLHF,TRBV7-2
CASSVDGGPPGTQYF,TRBV9
CASGRGPNEKLFF,TRBV7-9
CASSSRGTGNTGELFF,TRBV3-1
CASTQGAYNEQFF,TRBV7-9
CASSSRTMINEQFF,TRBV5-6
CASTLTGSTYEQYF,TRBV12-3/TRBV12-4
CSVTFLARSSYEQYF,TRBV29-1
CASSLQAGAITDTQYF,TRBV5-4
CASSRDGTDTQYF,TRBV7-9
CASSLERGDTEAFF,TRBV5-1
CSAEESTENIQYF,TRBV20-1
CASSPGAGDTQYF,TRBV18
CASSLVGFSNQPQHF,TRBV12-3/TRBV12-4
CAISETSGSYEQFF,TRBV10-3
CASSSPFAESYEQYF,TRBV7-2
CASSLVARNTGELFF,TRBV12-3/TRBV12-4
CASSLSLQADIQYF,TRBV7-9
CASSQYPGRNTEAFF,TRBV4-1
CASSFYGEKLFF,TRBV12-3/TRBV12-4
CASSPPGAEGNEQFF,TRBV18
CASSGLAGDHYEQYF,TRBV10-2